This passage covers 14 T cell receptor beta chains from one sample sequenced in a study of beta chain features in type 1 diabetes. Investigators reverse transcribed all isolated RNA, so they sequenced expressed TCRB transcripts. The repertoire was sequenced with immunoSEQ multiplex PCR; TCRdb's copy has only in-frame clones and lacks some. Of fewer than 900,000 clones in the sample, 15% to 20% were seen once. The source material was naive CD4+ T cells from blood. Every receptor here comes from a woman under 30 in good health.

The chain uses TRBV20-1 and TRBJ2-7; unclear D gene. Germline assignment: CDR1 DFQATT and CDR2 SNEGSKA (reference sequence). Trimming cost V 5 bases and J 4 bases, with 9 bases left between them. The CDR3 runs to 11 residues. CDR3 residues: CSAAEKYEQYF. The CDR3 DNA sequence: TGCAGTGCTGCCGAAAAATACGAGCAGTACTTC.

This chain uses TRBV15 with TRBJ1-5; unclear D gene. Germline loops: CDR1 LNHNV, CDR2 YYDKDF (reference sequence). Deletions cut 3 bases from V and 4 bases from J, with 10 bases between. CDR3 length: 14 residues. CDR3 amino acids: CATSRDNMNQPQHF. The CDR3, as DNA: TGTGCCACCAGCAGGGATAACATGAATCAGCCCCAGCATTTT.

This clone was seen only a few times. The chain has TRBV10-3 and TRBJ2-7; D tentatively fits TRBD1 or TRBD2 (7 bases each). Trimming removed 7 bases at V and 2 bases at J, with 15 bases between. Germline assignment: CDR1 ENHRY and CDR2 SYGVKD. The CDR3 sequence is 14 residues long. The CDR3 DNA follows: TGTGCCATCAACGCAGGGGGGGGAACCTACGAGCAGTACTTC. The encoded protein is CAINAGGGTYEQYF.

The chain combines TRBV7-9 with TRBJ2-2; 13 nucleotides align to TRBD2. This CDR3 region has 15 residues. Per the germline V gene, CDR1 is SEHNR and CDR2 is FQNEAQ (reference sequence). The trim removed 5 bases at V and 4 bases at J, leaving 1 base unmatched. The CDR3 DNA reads TGTGCCAGCAGCCGGACTAGCGGGGGCACCGGGGAGCTGTTTTTT. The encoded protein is CASSRTSGGTGELFF.

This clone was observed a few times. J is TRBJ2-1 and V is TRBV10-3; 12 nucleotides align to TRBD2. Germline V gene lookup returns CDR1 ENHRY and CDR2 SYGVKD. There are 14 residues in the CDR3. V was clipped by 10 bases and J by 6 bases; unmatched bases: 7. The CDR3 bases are TGTGCCACCAGGGGACTAGCGGGCCCCAATGAGCAGTTCTTC. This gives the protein CATRGLAGPNEQFF.

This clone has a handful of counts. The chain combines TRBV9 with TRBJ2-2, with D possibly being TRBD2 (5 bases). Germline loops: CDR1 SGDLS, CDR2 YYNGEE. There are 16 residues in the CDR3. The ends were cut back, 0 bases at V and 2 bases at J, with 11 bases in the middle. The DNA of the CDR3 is TGTGCCAGCAGCGTAGGCCTTGGACTTAACACCGGGGAGCTGTTTTTT. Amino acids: CASSVGLGLNTGELFF.

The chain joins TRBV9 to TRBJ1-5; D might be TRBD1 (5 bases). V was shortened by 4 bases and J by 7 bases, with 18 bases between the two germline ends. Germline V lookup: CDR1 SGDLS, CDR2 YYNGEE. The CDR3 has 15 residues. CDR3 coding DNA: TGTGCCAGCAGCCTCGTCGAAAGGGGACCCCAGCCCCAGCATTTT. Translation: CASSLVERGPQPQHF.

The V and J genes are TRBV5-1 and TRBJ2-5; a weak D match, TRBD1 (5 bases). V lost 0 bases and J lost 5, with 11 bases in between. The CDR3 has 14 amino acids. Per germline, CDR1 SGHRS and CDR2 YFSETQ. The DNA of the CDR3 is TGCGCCAGCAGCTTGGGGACACTCCGGGAGACCCAGTACTTC. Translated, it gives CASSLGTLRETQYF. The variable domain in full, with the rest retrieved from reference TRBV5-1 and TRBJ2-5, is KAGVTQTPRYLIKTRGQQVTLSCSPISGHRSVSWYQQTPGQGLQFLFEYFSETQRNKGNFPGRFSGRQFSNSRSEMNVSTLELGDSALYLCASSLGTLRETQYFGPGTRLLVL.

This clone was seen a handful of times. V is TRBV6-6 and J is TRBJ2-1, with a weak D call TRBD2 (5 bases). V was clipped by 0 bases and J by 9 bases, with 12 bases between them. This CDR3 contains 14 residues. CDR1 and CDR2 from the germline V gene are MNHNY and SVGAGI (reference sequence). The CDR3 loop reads CASSYSTLGVEQFF. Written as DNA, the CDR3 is TGTGCCAGCAGTTACTCGACCCTGGGAGTTGAGCAGTTCTTC.

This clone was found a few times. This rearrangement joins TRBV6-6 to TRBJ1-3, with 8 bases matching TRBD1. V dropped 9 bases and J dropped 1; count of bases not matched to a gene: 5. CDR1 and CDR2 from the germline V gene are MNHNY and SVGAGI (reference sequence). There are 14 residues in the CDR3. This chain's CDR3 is CASRQGASGNTIYF. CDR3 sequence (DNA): TGTGCCAGTCGGCAGGGGGCATCTGGAAACACCATATATTTT.

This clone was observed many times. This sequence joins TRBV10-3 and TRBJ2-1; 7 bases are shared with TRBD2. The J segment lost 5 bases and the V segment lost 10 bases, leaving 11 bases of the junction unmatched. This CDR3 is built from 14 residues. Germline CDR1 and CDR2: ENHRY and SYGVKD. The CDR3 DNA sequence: TGTGCCAGTCGGCGGGAGTTGATCGACAATGAGCAGTTCTTC. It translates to CASRRELIDNEQFF.

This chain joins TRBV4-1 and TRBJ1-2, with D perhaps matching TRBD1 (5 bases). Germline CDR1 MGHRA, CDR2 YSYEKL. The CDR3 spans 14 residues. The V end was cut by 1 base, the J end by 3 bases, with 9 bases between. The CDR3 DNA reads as TGCGCCAGCAGCCAAGCCGGGACTCACTATGGCTACACCTTC. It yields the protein CASSQAGTHYGYTF.

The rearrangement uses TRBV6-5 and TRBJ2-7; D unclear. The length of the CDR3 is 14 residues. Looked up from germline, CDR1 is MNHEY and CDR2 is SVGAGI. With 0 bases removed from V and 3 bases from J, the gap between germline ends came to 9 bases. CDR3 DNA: TGTGCCAGCAGTTACTCCTATGGGGTCTACGAGCAGTACTTC. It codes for CASSYSYGVYEQYF.

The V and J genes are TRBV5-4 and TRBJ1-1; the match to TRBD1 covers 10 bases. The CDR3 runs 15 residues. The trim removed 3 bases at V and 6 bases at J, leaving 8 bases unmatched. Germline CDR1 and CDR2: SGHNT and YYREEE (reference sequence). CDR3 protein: CASSSGGGTGAEAFF. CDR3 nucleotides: TGTGCCAGCAGCTCCGGGGGCGGGACAGGGGCTGAAGCTTTCTTT.